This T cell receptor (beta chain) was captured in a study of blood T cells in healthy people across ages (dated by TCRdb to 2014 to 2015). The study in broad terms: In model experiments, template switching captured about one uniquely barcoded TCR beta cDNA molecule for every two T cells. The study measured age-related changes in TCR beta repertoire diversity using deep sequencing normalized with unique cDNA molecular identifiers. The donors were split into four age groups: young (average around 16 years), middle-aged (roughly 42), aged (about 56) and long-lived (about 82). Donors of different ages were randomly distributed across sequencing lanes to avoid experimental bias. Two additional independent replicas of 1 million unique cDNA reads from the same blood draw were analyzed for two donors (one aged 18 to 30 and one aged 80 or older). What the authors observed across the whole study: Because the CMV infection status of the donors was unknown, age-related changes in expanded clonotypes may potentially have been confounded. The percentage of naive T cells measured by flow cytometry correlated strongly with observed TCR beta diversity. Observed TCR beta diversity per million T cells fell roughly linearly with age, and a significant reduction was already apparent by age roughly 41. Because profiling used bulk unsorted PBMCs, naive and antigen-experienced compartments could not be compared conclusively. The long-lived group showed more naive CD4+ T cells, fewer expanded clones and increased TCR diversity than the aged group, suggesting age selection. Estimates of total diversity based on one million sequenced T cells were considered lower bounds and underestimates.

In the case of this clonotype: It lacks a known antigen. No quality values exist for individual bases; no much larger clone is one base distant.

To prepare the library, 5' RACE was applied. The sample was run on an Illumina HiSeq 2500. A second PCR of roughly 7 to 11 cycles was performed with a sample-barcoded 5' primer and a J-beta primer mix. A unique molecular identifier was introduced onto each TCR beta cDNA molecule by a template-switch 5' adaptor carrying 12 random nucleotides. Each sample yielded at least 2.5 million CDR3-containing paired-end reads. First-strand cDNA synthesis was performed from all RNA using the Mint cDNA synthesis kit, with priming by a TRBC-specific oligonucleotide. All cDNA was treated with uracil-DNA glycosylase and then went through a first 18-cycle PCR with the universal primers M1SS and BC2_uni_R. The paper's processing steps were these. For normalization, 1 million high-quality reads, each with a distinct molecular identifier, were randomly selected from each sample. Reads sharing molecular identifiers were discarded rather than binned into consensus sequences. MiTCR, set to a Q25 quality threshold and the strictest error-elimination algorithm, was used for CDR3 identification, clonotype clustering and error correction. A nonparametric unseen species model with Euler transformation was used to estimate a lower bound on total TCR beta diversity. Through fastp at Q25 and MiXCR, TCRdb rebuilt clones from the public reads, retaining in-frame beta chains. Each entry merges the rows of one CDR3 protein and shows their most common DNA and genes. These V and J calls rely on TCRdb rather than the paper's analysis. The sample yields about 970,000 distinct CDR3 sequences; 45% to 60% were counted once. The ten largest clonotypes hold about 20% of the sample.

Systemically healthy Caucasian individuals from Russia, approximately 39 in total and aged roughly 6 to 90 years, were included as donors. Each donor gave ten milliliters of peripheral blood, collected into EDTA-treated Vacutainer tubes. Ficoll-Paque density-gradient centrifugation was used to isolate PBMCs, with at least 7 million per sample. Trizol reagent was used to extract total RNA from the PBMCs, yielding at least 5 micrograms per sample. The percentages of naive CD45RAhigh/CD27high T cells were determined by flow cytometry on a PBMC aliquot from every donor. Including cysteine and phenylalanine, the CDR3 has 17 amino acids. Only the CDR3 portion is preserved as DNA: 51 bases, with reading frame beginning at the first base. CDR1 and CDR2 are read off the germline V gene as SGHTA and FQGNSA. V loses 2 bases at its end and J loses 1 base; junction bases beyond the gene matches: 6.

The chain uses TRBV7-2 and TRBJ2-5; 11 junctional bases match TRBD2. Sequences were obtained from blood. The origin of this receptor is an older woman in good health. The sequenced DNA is TGTGCCAGCAGCTTACTAGCGGGAGGACACTTCCAAGAGACCCAGTACTTC. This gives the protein CASSLLAGGHFQETQYF.